Included here is one T cell receptor beta chain sequence, with context. No antigen is known for it. The sample comes from a study of cytomegalovirus exposure and HLA in healthy donors. Study background: Genetic ancestry analysis placed around 76% of the roughly 400 donors that were genotyped in the Caucasian-associated cluster. The study's findings and limits: In a later analysis, HLA-associated beta chains showed higher expansion and lower generation probabilities than comparable chains.

CDR1 is SGHRS and CDR2 is YFSETQ in the germline V gene. V was clipped by 4 bases and J by 2 bases, with 16 bases between them. There are 15 residues in the CDR3. PCR primers comprised 60 Vbeta and 13 Jbeta primers. This table comes from immunoSEQ multiplex PCR, and its TCRdb copy is limited to in-frame clones, with some not included. This table has about 150,000 clones, about 75% appearing once. Input material: PBMCs. The rearrangement uses TRBV5-1 and TRBJ2-7, with D perhaps matching TRBD2 (5 bases). The source is a woman in her thirties or forties in good health and CMV-seronegative. CDR3 nucleotides: TGCGCCAGCAGCCCGCTGGCGGGTAGACCCTACGAGCAGTACTTC. It yields the protein CASSPLAGRPYEQYF.